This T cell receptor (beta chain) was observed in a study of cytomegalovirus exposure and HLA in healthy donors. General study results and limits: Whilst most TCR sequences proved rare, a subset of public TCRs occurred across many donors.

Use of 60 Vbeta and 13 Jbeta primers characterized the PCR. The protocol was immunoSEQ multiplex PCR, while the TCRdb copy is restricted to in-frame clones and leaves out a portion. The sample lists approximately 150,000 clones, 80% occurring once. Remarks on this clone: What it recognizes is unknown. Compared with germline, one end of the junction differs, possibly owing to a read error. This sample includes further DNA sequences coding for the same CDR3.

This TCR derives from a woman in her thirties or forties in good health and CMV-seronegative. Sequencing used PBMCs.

This CDR3 reads CASRQTGDNSPLHF. CDR3 DNA: TGTGCCAGCAGGCAAACAGGGGATAATTCACCTCTCCACTTT. The V and J genes are TRBV25-1 and TRBJ1-6, with 7 bases fitting TRBD1. This CDR3 has 14 residues. Germline V gives CDR1 MGHDK, CDR2 SYGVNS.